This T cell receptor (beta chain) was sequenced in a study of tumor and adjacent non-tumor tissue in lung cancer. Study conclusions and caveats: TCR diversity was significantly greater in tumor than normal lung tissue.

The library came from three nested PCR rounds adapted from ARM-PCR protocols. Each CDR3 protein gets one entry after TCRdb re-called the multiplex PCR reads with MiXCR. The table lists 43,000 or so distinct CDR3 sequences, roughly 60% of them singletons, with roughly 44% in the top ten. Trimming removed 3 bases from V and 1 base from J, with 10 bases in between. This CDR3 spans 16 amino acids. Germline V CDR1 and CDR2: MDHEN, SYDVKM. This clonotype was detected many times. The antigen remains undetermined. This sample's RNA came from whole unsorted tissue. More than 3 cm separated this lung sample from the edge of the tumor.

This chain links TRBV28 with TRBJ2-6; D gene ambiguous. The specimen was distant non-tumor lung tissue. The receptor comes from a man between 45 and 60 years old with non-small cell lung cancer. The CDR3 DNA is TGTGCCAGCAGTTTCGGCACGCGGTCTGGGGCCAACGTCCTGACTTTC. It is translated as CASSFGTRSGANVLTF.